Presented here are 26 T cell receptor beta chains from one specimen sequenced in a study of identical twins. TCRdb redid the calling of the 5' RACE reads with MiXCR, one entry per CDR3 protein. The table lists 300,000 to 400,000 distinct CDR3 sequences, 7% to 9.5% of them singletons, with more than 8% in the top ten. What was sequenced was naive T cells sorted from blood. Source of these receptors: a woman between 50 and 59 years old in good health.

This clonotype was found a few times. V gene TRBV5-1 combines with J gene TRBJ2-3; 8 bases fit TRBD2. The CDR3 spans 16 residues. CDR1 is SGHRS, CDR2 YFSETQ, per germline. J was trimmed by 2 bases and V by 3 bases; bases with no gene match: 8. CDR3 sequence reads: CASSSEREYYTDTQYF. In DNA, the CDR3 is TGCGCCAGCAGCTCGGAGCGGGAGTATTACACAGATACGCAGTATTTT.

This clonotype has only a few counts. This rearrangement joins TRBV6-2 or TRBV6-3 to TRBJ2-5; 8 bases fit TRBD2. Germline CDR1 and CDR2: MNHEY and SVGEGT. V trimming: 6 bases; J trimming: 5 bases; junction bases outside the gene matches: 14. This CDR3 contains 16 residues. CDR3 DNA: TGTGCCAGCAGCAAGGGTCCGGGACTAGGCTCGGAGACCCAGTACTTC. It translates to CASSKGPGLGSETQYF.

This clonotype was observed at least ten times. The V and J genes are TRBV6-5 and TRBJ2-3; no reliable D call. The CDR3 totals 13 residues. The germline V and J ends were trimmed by 6 bases and 2 bases, with 9 bases remaining between them. The V gene's germline CDR1 is MNHEY and CDR2 SVGAGI. DNA for the CDR3: TGTGCCAGCAGACGCAGCAACACAGATACGCAGTATTTT. Encoded protein: CASRRSNTDTQYF.

This clonotype has more than one count but fewer than ten. The junction departs from germline at one end; a sequencing error may be responsible. This chain connects TRBV10-3 to TRBJ1-2; no reliable D call. The germline CDR1 and CDR2 sequences are ENHRY and SYGVKD. This CDR3 is built from 11 residues. CDR3 nucleotides: TGTGCCCTCAGGACGGAGGATGGCTACACCTTC. Its protein is CALRTEDGYTF.

This clonotype was seen a handful of times. The chain is built from TRBV5-1 and TRBJ2-7, with 8 bases that match TRBD1. Germline CDR1 SGHRS, CDR2 YFSETQ. Trimming removed 0 bases from V and 6 bases from J; junction bases left unmatched: 8. The CDR3 covers 15 residues. The chain's CDR3 is CASSLVTGGSGEQYV. In nucleotides, the CDR3 is TGCGCCAGCAGCTTGGTCACAGGGGGGTCTGGCGAGCAGTACGTC.

V and J are TRBV7-9 and TRBJ2-1; maybe TRBD2 (6 bases). CDR3 length equals 16 residues. Trimming cost V 1 base and J 7 bases, with 17 bases left between them. From germline, CDR1 is SEHNR and CDR2 FQNEAQ (reference sequence). The CDR3 nucleotides are TGTGCCAGCAGCTTAGTTAGGCCGGGACTCCCAAATGAGCAGTTCTTC. This codes for CASSLVRPGLPNEQFF. Combining the CDR3 with reference TRBV7-9 and TRBJ2-1 gives the whole variable domain DTGVSQNPRHKITKRGQNVTFRCDPISEHNRLYWYRQTLGQGPEFLTYFQNEAQLEKSRLLSDRFSAERPKGSFSTLEIQRTEQGDSAMYLCASSLVRPGLPNEQFFGPGTRLTVL.

This clonotype occurred a few times. V usage is TRBV5-1 and J usage is TRBJ2-2, with D perhaps TRBD1 or TRBD2 (5 bases each). The V gene's germline CDR1 is SGHRS and CDR2 YFSETQ. Trimming stripped 5 bases from V and 0 bases from J, with 17 bases between. The CDR3 is made up of 17 amino acids. The CDR3 sequence: CASRIARDGPNTGELFF. For the CDR3, the DNA is TGCGCCAGCAGAATAGCCCGGGACGGGCCGAACACCGGGGAGCTGTTTTTT.

This clonotype was observed a handful of times. The genes are TRBV14 and TRBJ2-7, with TRBD1 matching over 9 bases. The germline V gene has CDR1 SGHDN and CDR2 FVKESK. The CDR3 totals 15 residues. With 4 bases clipped from V and 3 bases from J, the junction kept 7 bases outside the gene matches. The CDR3 loop is CASSPGGQGFYEQYF. The DNA of the CDR3 is TGTGCCAGCAGCCCAGGGGGACAGGGCTTCTACGAGCAGTACTTC. Looking up the rest from reference TRBV14 and TRBJ2-7 gives the full variable domain: EAGVTQFPSHSVIEKGQTVTLRCDPISGHDNLYWYRRVMGKEIKFLLHFVKESKQDESGMPNNRFLAERTGGTYSTLKVQPAELEDSGVYFCASSPGGQGFYEQYFGPGTRLTVT.

This clonotype was observed a few times. The chain uses TRBV2 and TRBJ1-1; D might be TRBD1 (5 bases). This CDR3 spans 15 amino acids. Looked up from germline, CDR1 is SNHLY and CDR2 is FYNNEI. V lost 2 bases and J 3 bases, leaving 13 bases between the germline ends. The CDR3: CASSELIRGDTEAFF. CDR3 in DNA: TGTGCCAGCAGTGAATTAATACGGGGGGACACTGAAGCTTTCTTT.

This clonotype was observed a handful of times. The rearrangement links TRBV9 to TRBJ2-1; 11 bases map to TRBD2. CDR3 length: 14 residues. Germline CDR1 is SGDLS and CDR2 is YYNGEE. V was clipped by 0 bases and J by 8 bases; unmatched bases: 1. CDR3: CASSVVSGRDEQFF. Written as DNA, the CDR3 is TGTGCCAGCAGCGTAGTTAGCGGGAGGGATGAGCAGTTCTTC.

This clonotype was observed a few times. This sequence joins TRBV5-1 and TRBJ2-2; weak D call: TRBD1 (6 bases). V was shortened by 4 bases and J by 4 bases, with 17 bases between the two germline ends. CDR1 and CDR2 (germline): SGHRS, YFSETQ. The CDR3 has 16 residues. CDR3 sequence (DNA): TGCGCCAGCAGCCCCTTTGGGGACATTAGCACCGGGGAGCTGTTTTTT. Encoded protein: CASSPFGDISTGELFF.

This clonotype was detected a few times. The chain uses TRBV24-1 and TRBJ2-7; D is possibly TRBD2 (7 bases). The CDR3 extends over 11 amino acids. Germline V lookup: CDR1 KGHDR, CDR2 SFDVKD. The CDR3 loop reads CGTGGRVEQYV. CDR3 in DNA: TGTGGTACCGGGGGGCGCGTCGAGCAGTACGTC.

This clonotype appeared a few times. V usage is TRBV29-1 and J usage is TRBJ1-1; no definite D call. From germline, CDR1 is SQVTM and CDR2 ANQGSEA. The length of the CDR3 is 13 residues. The V gene lost 8 bases and the J gene lost 0 bases, with 13 bases spanning the gap. CDR3 DNA: TGCAGCACCTATGAGGTACTGAACACTGAAGCTTTCTTT. Encoded protein: CSTYEVLNTEAFF.

Only a few counts were recorded for this clonotype. The V and J genes are TRBV6-2 or TRBV6-3 and TRBJ1-1; D perhaps matches TRBD1 (5 bases). Trimming removed 2 bases at V and 0 bases at J, with 13 bases between. The CDR3 has 16 amino acids. Germline-derived CDR1 and CDR2 are MNHEY and SVGEGT. The CDR3 protein is CASSYVKTALNTEAFF. CDR3 coding DNA: TGTGCCAGCAGTTACGTAAAGACAGCCTTGAACACTGAAGCTTTCTTT.

This clonotype showed up just a few times. The rearrangement joins TRBV15 to TRBJ1-2; D ambiguous. Trimming removed 0 bases from V and 7 bases from J, with 12 bases in between. The CDR3 is 14 amino acids. CDR1 is LNHNV and CDR2 is YYDKDF in the germline V gene (reference sequence). The CDR3 spells CATSRDEQAAGYTF. The CDR3 DNA reads as TGTGCCACCAGCAGAGATGAGCAGGCAGCTGGCTACACCTTC. Variable domain in full (rest from reference TRBV15 and TRBJ1-2): DAMVIQNPRYQVTQFGKPVTLSCSQTLNHNVMYWYQQKSSQAPKLLFHYYDKDFNNEADTPDNFQSRRPNTSFCFLDIRSPGLGDTAMYLCATSRDEQAAGYTFGSGTRLTVV.

The rearrangement joins TRBV9 to TRBJ2-5, with D perhaps assigned TRBD1 or TRBD2 (6 bases each). The V end was cut by 3 bases, the J end by 2 bases, with 20 bases between. CDR3 length equals 17 residues. CDR1 and CDR2 (germline): SGDLS, YYNGEE. CDR3 in amino acids: CASSGPEGGGPQETQYF. The DNA of the CDR3 is TGTGCCAGCAGCGGCCCGGAGGGGGGAGGTCCTCAAGAGACCCAGTACTTC.

This clonotype has ten or more counts. V gene TRBV24-1 combines with J gene TRBJ2-5, with D unclear. CDR1 and CDR2 from the germline V gene are KGHDR and SFDVKD. This CDR3 contains 13 residues. The V end lost 6 bases, the J end lost 4 bases, and 11 bases lay between the germline ends. The CDR3 DNA reads TGTGCCACCAGTTCAGAGATCTCAGAGACCCAGTACTTC. Its translation is CATSSEISETQYF.

This clonotype was detected ten times or more. The CDR3 carries no conserved terminal phenylalanine or tryptophan, so it likely arises from a read error. The DNA is omitted, as the CDR3 cannot be located on it reliably, and the CDR3 follows TCRdb's listing. The J gene is TRBJ2-5, the V gene TRBV5-1; TRBD1 is the table's D call and was not checked against the DNA. In germline, CDR1 is SGHRS, CDR2 YFSETQ. The CDR3 comprises 9 residues, both ends counted. The CDR3 loop is CASIHGQGV.

This clonotype has a count of ten or more. This rearrangement joins TRBV5-1 to TRBJ2-5; the D gene is possibly TRBD2 (5 bases). V was trimmed by 1 base and J by 5 bases, leaving 12 bases between them. This CDR3 has 14 amino acids. Looked up from germline, CDR1 is SGHRS and CDR2 is YFSETQ. In DNA form, the CDR3 reads TGCGCCAGCAGCTTGCACGGAGAGGGCGAGACCCAGTACTTC. Protein sequence: CASSLHGEGETQYF. Using reference TRBV5-1 and TRBJ2-5 for the parts outside the CDR3, the full variable domain is KAGVTQTPRYLIKTRGQQVTLSCSPISGHRSVSWYQQTPGQGLQFLFEYFSETQRNKGNFPGRFSGRQFSNSRSEMNVSTLELGDSALYLCASSLHGEGETQYFGPGTRLLVL.

This clonotype showed up many times. V gene TRBV29-1 combines with J gene TRBJ1-2; D possibly corresponds to TRBD1 (6 bases). Germline assignment: CDR1 SQVTM and CDR2 ANQGSEA. The V and J ends lost 0 bases and 7 bases respectively, with 12 bases between them. The CDR3 spans 13 residues. The CDR3 sequence: CSVEEIQGLGYTF. The CDR3 region has the DNA TGCAGCGTTGAAGAGATACAGGGACTTGGCTACACCTTC.

This clonotype came up a few times. The V and J genes are TRBV10-3 and TRBJ1-1; D may be TRBD1 (5 bases). Per the germline V gene, CDR1 is ENHRY and CDR2 is SYGVKD. The V end lost 3 bases, the J end lost 11 bases, and 16 bases lay between the germline ends. The CDR3 is made up of 13 amino acids. DNA of the CDR3: TGTGCCATCAGTGACGCGGGACCCCGGGGGGCTTTCTTT. This sequence encodes CAISDAGPRGAFF.

This clonotype was detected only a few times. The V and J genes are TRBV5-1 and TRBJ2-7; a weak D match, TRBD2 (6 bases). The V and J ends lost 3 bases and 7 bases respectively, with 23 bases between them. The V gene's germline CDR1 is SGHRS and CDR2 YFSETQ. The CDR3 contains 16 residues. The chain's CDR3 is CASSSTTVPGAREQYF. The CDR3 coding sequence is TGCGCCAGCAGCTCGACAACGGTCCCGGGAGCGCGAGAGCAGTACTTC.

In its sample, this clonotype was seen many times. The V call is TRBV5-1, the J call TRBJ2-4; no definite D call. V shed 3 bases and J shed 0 bases, with 13 bases lying between them. This CDR3 region has 16 residues. Germline CDR1 SGHRS, CDR2 YFSETQ. This CDR3 reads CASSWRPSLAKNIQYF. For the CDR3, the DNA is TGCGCCAGCAGCTGGAGACCGTCATTAGCCAAAAACATTCAGTACTTC.

The chain is built from TRBV11-2 and TRBJ2-6; a weak D match, TRBD1 (5 bases). Per the germline V gene, CDR1 is SGHAT and CDR2 is FQNNGV. With 3 bases removed from V and 2 bases from J, the gap between germline ends came to 17 bases. The CDR3 runs to 18 residues. CDR3 coding DNA: TGTGCCAGCAGCTTGACAGTATCCCCTCTTCCTGGGGCCAACGTCCTGACTTTC. The encoded protein is CASSLTVSPLPGANVLTF.

The chain employs TRBV6-5 and TRBJ2-5; TRBD2 matches 9 bases. The trim removed 0 bases at V and 5 bases at J, leaving 19 bases unmatched. Germline CDR1 and CDR2: MNHEY and SVGAGI. CDR3 length: 20 residues. CDR3 coding DNA: TGTGCCAGCAGTTACTCTTCGGGACTAGCCGGGGTGGTAAAAAAGGAGACCCAGTACTTC. This codes for CASSYSSGLAGVVKKETQYF.

The rearrangement uses TRBV5-1 and TRBJ2-2, with TRBD1 matching 7 bases. Per the germline V gene, CDR1 is SGHRS and CDR2 is YFSETQ. Trimming took 0 bases from V and 5 from J; bases not matched to a gene: 7. The CDR3 has 16 residues. Here the CDR3 DNA reads TGCGCCAGCAGCTTGGATGGGACAGCCTTTACCGGGGAGCTGTTTTTT. Translating gives CASSLDGTAFTGELFF. The complete variable domain, with remaining parts taken from reference TRBV5-1 and TRBJ2-2, reads KAGVTQTPRYLIKTRGQQVTLSCSPISGHRSVSWYQQTPGQGLQFLFEYFSETQRNKGNFPGRFSGRQFSNSRSEMNVSTLELGDSALYLCASSLDGTAFTGELFFGEGSRLTVL.